Included here is one T cell receptor (beta chain) sequence, with context. Its antigen is not identified. The data derive from a study of T cell responses to AZD1222 COVID-19 vaccine. Study observations and caveats: The donor cohort was predominantly white British with a female majority, and clonal diversity may have been underestimated. Repertoires were obtained only post-peak T cell response.

Losses at the gene ends were 0 bases for V and 5 bases for J; bases not matched to a gene: 14. The CDR3 has 19 residues. Germline CDR1 MNHEY, CDR2 SMNVEV (reference sequence). Assay used: immunoSEQ multiplex PCR; TCRdb lists only in-frame clones, some missing. The table lists some 120,000 clones, around 94% of them singletons, with around 1.6% in the top ten. V usage is TRBV27 and J usage is TRBJ2-3; 10 bases fit TRBD1. The specimen was peripheral blood, collected 28 days after the second AZD1222 dose. The clonotype originates from an adult who received the AZD1222 COVID-19 vaccine. The CDR3 DNA reads TGTGCCAGCAGTTTATCTCTAGGACAGGGGGTTTTCGATCTAGATACGCAGTATTTT. As protein: CASSLSLGQGVFDLDTQYF.